Listed below are T cell receptor beta chains from one sample, sequenced in a study of beta chain features in type 1 diabetes. The protocol was immunoSEQ multiplex PCR, while the TCRdb copy is restricted to in-frame clones and leaves out a portion. The repertoire includes around 400,000 clones, roughly 12% of them detected once, and 0.017% sits in the top ten. The material sequenced was naive CD4+ T cells from blood. These receptors all come from a man between 18 and 29 years old in good health. CDR3s include the opening cysteine and the closing phenylalanine or tryptophan. For some rows the clone size is stated as once, few or many, or as a class when expanded; others skip it.

J	V	size	CDR3
TRBJ2-1	TRBV18	few	CASSPGTSGNEQFF
TRBJ1-6	TRBV7-2	NA	CASSPQPPGDISPLHF
TRBJ1-4	TRBV30	few	CACKLPGLIKLFF
TRBJ2-2	TRBV6-5	few	CASSPPGLVPGELFF
TRBJ1-1	TRBV6-5	NA	CASSYSGGTEAFF
TRBJ1-2	TRBV5-4	NA	CASSLDREYGYTF
TRBJ2-1	TRBV25-1	few	CASSATGNEQFF
TRBJ2-3	TRBV30	few	CAWSTLGQTDTQYF
TRBJ2-5	TRBV5-1	NA	CASSRDRAGVEETQYF
TRBJ2-4	TRBV11-2	few	CASAATGRNIQYF
TRBJ2-1	TRBV4-1	few	CASSQSTALTALTVQQFF
TRBJ2-1	TRBV18	NA	CASTGSGDFNEQFF
TRBJ1-5	TRBV30	few	CAWSWAGGEQPQHF
TRBJ2-7	TRBV5-1	NA	CASSSTTYEQYF
TRBJ2-6	TRBV4-1	NA	CASSHGLAGIHSGANVLTF
TRBJ1-2	TRBV7-9	NA	CASRSFGQGIYNGYTF
TRBJ2-1	TRBV2	NA	CASSEARDNEQFF
TRBJ2-7	TRBV6-5	NA	CASSYSSLFEQYF
TRBJ2-7	TRBV6-5	NA	CASRGTGNYEQYF
TRBJ2-2	TRBV14	few	CASSPTGRTGELFF
TRBJ2-5	TRBV10-3	NA	CALRDATQETQYF
TRBJ1-2	TRBV5-4	few	CASSLGVEGYTF
TRBJ2-3	TRBV30	few	CAWSGLAGETDTQYF
TRBJ2-1	TRBV7-2	few	CASSPTGNNEQFF
TRBJ1-6	TRBV10-3	NA	CAISLRTDNSPLHF
TRBJ1-3	TRBV4-3	few	CASSQEGTNSGNTIYF
TRBJ2-7	TRBV5-4	few	CASSLGGKSSYEQYF